One T cell receptor (beta chain) is described in this entry. This clonotype registers as medium-sized (0.01 to 0.1%) by frequency; no count is noted. What this receptor recognizes is not known. This sample was taken from a study of monozygotic twins with inflammatory bowel disease (dated by TCRdb to about 2019). About the full investigation: The full study comprised 28 monozygotic twin pairs: nine German pairs (four IBD-concordant, five IBD-discordant) and 19 IBD-discordant Danish pairs. Within discordant pairs, disease-associated traits were sought mainly by comparing IBD patients with their genetically identical healthy co-twins. Each individual had, on average, about 151 000 unique TCRalpha sequences and 181 000 unique TCRbeta sequences available for analysis. The research as a whole found: Differing immunosuppressive treatments among patients may have added background noise and inter-individual variability to the repertoires. Compared with healthy twins, IBD patients had fewer clonotypes in common with other individuals, a difference most pronounced in patients showing signs of disease activity. No single strong signal or clonotype linked to IBD turned up in the results, so the idea that one exists was not supported. The analysis was unable to tell apart different T cell subtypes. Concordant and discordant twins showed no difference in repertoire similarity, possibly because of limited statistical power. IBD patients had lower TCRbeta repertoire diversity, measured by the inverse Simpson index, than their healthy co-twins.

According to the germline V gene (reference sequence), CDR1 reads SEHNR and CDR2 reads FQNEAQ. The CDR3 runs 15 residues from the cysteine to the phenylalanine. No DNA sequence is on record. From each donor, an approximately 2.3 ml peripheral blood sample was drawn into PAXgene tubes and stored at -80 degrees C. Total RNA was isolated from whole blood with the PAXgene blood miRNA kit on an automated QIAcube, without T cell sorting. Peripheral blood from monozygotic twin pairs, either concordant or discordant for inflammatory bowel disease, underwent deep TCRalpha and TCRbeta repertoire profiling that used unique molecular barcoding. Smoking habits were recorded for all twin pairs, and individuals were classified as current, former or never smokers. The library was generated by 5' RACE. Each TCR library was prepared from 3,000 to 4,500 ng of total RNA. For each sample, cDNA was synthesized in eight separate reactions using SMARTScribe reverse transcriptase. During cDNA synthesis, template switching introduced unique molecular identifiers that contained a 6-nucleotide sample barcode. Two nested PCRs of about 15 and 9 cycles amplified the TCRalpha and TCRbeta cDNA, and bead purification followed each PCR. Before amplification, the cDNA was treated with uracil DNA-glycosylase and purified using the QIAquick PCR purification kit. The second PCR added Illumina TruSeq-compatible adapters along with sample-specific barcodes. TapeStation and Qubit were used to check library quality and concentration, and about 5.2 ng of each library went into the pool. The pooled libraries were sequenced with 2 x 100 bp reads and custom sequencing primers on an Illumina HiSeq2500 single-index Rapid Run. Per the authors' processing: MiGEC version 1.2.6 was used for UMI-based consensus assembly, which corrected PCR and sequencing errors. MiXCR version 2.1.1 was used for V(D)J alignment, clonotype assembly and CDR3 extraction. Gene usage, clonotype sharing and MAIT/NKT TCR abundance were normalised by analysing the top 1000, 10 000 and 20 000 clonotypes per sample. After downsampling to 27 000 UMIs, diversity was calculated as the inverse Simpson index using the vegan R package. Paired Mann-Whitney U tests were applied to discordant twin pairs, and Benjamini-Hochberg correction was used for multiple testing. TCRdb reprocessed the reads, so every CDR3 protein sequence counts as one entry and DNA is not shown. The V and J calls here are based on TCRdb, not the publication. The sample has 95,000 to 110,000 distinct CDR3 sequences on record. The top ten clonotypes cover roughly 1.9% of the sample.

This receptor was taken from a human donor with ulcerative colitis or Crohn's disease, or a healthy co-twin of an affected twin (not recorded which). The sample taken for sequencing was blood. The rearrangement combines TRBV7-9 with TRBJ2-7; the D call of TRBD1 rests on TCRdb alone, since no DNA is present to check it. CDR3 reads: CASSFLTGAGYEQYF.